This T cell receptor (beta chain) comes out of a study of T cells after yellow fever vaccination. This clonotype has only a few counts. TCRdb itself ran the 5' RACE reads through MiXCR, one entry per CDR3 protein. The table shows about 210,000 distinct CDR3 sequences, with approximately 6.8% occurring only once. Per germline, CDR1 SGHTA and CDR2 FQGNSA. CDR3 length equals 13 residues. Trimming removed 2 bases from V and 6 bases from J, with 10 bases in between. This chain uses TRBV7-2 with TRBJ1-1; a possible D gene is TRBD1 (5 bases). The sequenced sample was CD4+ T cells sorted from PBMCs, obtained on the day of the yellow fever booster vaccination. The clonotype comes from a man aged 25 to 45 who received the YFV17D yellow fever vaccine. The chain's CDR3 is CASSLYSGAEAFF. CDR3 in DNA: TGTGCCAGCAGCTTATATTCGGGGGCTGAAGCTTTCTTT.